This T cell receptor (beta chain) came from a study of T cell responses to AZD1222 COVID-19 vaccine. Study results and caveats: There were repertoire samples only from the period after the peak T cell response. Reports say nearly half of spike-specific TCRs go after unmutated variant regions.

CDR1 LGHDT and CDR2 YNNKEL come from the germline V gene (reference sequence). CDR3 length: 15 amino acids. Trimming removed 5 bases at V and 0 bases at J, with 11 bases between. Here immunoSEQ multiplex PCR was the method, and the copy in TCRdb shows in-frame clones only, minus some. The sample lists 120,000 to 150,000 clones, 88% seen once, with approximately 3.6% in the top ten. For this clone: Its target is not known.

The clonotype originates from an adult in good health. Sequencing used peripheral blood, obtained on day 0 of MenACWY control vaccination. This rearrangement joins TRBV3-1 (or the pseudogene TRBV3-2) to TRBJ1-3; D not resolved. The CDR3 DNA sequence: TGTGCCAGCAGCGCGCGACCGAGCTCTGGAAACACCATATATTTT. As protein: CASSARPSSGNTIYF.